This passage covers 6 T cell receptor beta chains from one sample sequenced in a study of early T cells in non-severe SARS-CoV-2 infection. Using its own MiXCR run on the 5' RACE reads, TCRdb lists one record per CDR3 protein. The profile shows fewer than 35,000 distinct CDR3 sequences, approximately 5% of them singletons. Input material: whole blood. All receptors come from an adult who was a healthcare worker with PCR-confirmed SARS-CoV-2 infection or an uninfected control (not recorded which).

V is TRBV6-5 and J is TRBJ2-5; 13 nucleotides match TRBD2. J gave up 2 bases and V 2 bases, and 2 bases lay outside the gene matches. The germline CDR1 and CDR2 sequences are MNHEY and SVGAGI. This CDR3 is built from 16 residues. CDR3: CASSYRGLAGQETQYF. The CDR3 DNA is TGTGCCAGCAGTTACAGGGGACTAGCGGGACAAGAGACCCAGTACTTC.

The J gene is TRBJ2-2, the V gene TRBV11-2; 11 bases fit TRBD2. Germline trimming cut 6 bases from V and 4 bases from J; bases unmatched to any gene: 4. The germline V gene encodes CDR1 SGHAT and CDR2 FQNNGV. The CDR3 sequence is 15 residues long. The CDR3 protein is CASRPGLAATGELFF. The CDR3 bases are TGTGCCAGCAGACCGGGACTAGCGGCCACCGGGGAGCTGTTTTTT.

The sample holds a few counts of this clonotype. This chain uses TRBV9 with TRBJ2-2; TRBD2 aligns across 10 bases. V lost 0 bases and J lost 8; bases outside the gene matches: 4. Germline V CDR1 and CDR2: SGDLS, YYNGEE. The CDR3 totals 15 residues. The CDR3 DNA follows: TGTGCCAGCAGCGTAGGACCTAGCGGGGGAGGGGAGCTGTTTTTT. Encoded protein: CASSVGPSGGGELFF.

Many counts were recorded for this clonotype. The rearrangement joins TRBV5-6 to TRBJ1-6, with 9 bases aligning to TRBD1. V gave up 1 base and J gave up 7 bases; unmatched junction bases: 12. This CDR3 has 18 residues. CDR1 is SGHDT and CDR2 is YYEEEE in the germline V gene. In DNA form, the CDR3 reads TGTGCCAGCAGCTTGCCGGACAGGGGCCCTACGAGAAATTCACCCCTCCACTTT. Protein product: CASSLPDRGPTRNSPLHF. Based on the CDR3 plus reference TRBV5-6 and TRBJ1-6, the full variable domain is DAGVTQSPTHLIKTRGQQVTLRCSPKSGHDTVSWYQQALGQGPQFIFQYYEEEERQRGNFPDRFSGHQFPNYSSELNVNALLLGDSALYLCASSLPDRGPTRNSPLHFGNGTRLTVT.

This clonotype came up many times. The chain carries TRBV10-3 and TRBJ2-7, with 7 nucleotides matching TRBD2. The trim removed 11 bases at V and 2 bases at J, leaving 6 bases unmatched. The CDR3 has 12 amino acids. Germline CDR1 and CDR2: ENHRY and SYGVKD. CDR3 residues: CASSGGTYEQYF. CDR3 DNA: TGTGCCTCGTCCGGGGGGACCTACGAGCAGTACTTC.

This clonotype was detected many times. The genes are TRBV12-3 or TRBV12-4 and TRBJ1-1; D gene unclear. The length of the CDR3 is 14 residues. V lost 3 bases, J lost 0 bases, and 8 bases lay in between. The CDR3 loop is CASSFEGLNTEAFF. Written as DNA, the CDR3 is TGTGCCAGCAGTTTTGAGGGCCTGAACACTGAAGCTTTCTTT.